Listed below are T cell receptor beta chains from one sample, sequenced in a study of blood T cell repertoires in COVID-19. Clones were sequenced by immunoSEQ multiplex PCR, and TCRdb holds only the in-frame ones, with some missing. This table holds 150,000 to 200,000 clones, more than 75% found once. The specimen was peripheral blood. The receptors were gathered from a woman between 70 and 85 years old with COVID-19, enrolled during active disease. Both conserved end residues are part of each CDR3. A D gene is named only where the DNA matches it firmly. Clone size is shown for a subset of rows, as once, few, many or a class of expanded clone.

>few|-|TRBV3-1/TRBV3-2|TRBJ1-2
CASSQARGFDGYTF
TGTGCCAGCAGCCAAGCAAGGGGTTTTGATGGCTACACCTTC
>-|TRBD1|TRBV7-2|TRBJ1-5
CASSLRTGVNNQPQHF
TGTGCCAGCAGCCTTAGGACAGGGGTTAACAATCAGCCCCAGCATTTT
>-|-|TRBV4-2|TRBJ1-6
CASSQDRGSPLHF
TGTGCCAGCAGCCAAGATCGTGGCTCACCCCTCCACTTT
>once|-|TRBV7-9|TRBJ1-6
CASSFLGANSPLHF
TGTGCCAGCAGCTTTTTAGGGGCCAATTCACCCCTCCACTTT
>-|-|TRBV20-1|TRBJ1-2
CSASDLTQGGYYGYTF
TGCAGTGCTAGTGACCTCACGCAGGGTGGGTACTATGGCTACACCTTC
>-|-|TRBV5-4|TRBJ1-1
CASSLVGLNTEAFF
TGTGCCAGCAGCTTGGTCGGGTTGAACACTGAAGCTTTCTTT
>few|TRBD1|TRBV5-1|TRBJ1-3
CASSLDGTGGLSGNTIYF
TGCGCCAGCAGCTTAGATGGGACAGGGGGACTCTCTGGAAACACCATATATTTT
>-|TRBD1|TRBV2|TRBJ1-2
CASELDREYGYTF
TGTGCCAGCGAGTTGGACAGGGAATATGGCTACACCTTC
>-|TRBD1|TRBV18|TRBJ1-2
CASSPGQGRNYGYTF
TGTGCCAGCTCACCGGGACAGGGGCGAAACTATGGCTACACCTTC
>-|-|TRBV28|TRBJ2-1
CASSPSSYNEQFF
TGTGCCAGCAGTCCGAGCTCCTACAATGAGCAGTTCTTC
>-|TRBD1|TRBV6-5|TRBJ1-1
CASSRGQGGTEAFF
TGTGCCAGCAGTAGAGGACAGGGCGGCACTGAAGCTTTCTTT